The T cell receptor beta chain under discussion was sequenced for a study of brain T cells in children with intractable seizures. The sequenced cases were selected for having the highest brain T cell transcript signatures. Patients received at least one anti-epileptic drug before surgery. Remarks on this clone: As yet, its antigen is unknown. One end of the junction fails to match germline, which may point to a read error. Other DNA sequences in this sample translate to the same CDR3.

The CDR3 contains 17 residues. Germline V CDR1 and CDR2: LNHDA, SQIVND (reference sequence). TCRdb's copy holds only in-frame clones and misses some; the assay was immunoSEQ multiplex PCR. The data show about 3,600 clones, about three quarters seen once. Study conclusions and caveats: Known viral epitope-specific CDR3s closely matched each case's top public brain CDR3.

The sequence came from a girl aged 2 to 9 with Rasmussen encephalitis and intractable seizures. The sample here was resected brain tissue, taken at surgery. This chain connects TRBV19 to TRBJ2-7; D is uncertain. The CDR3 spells CACSVDHWAGKPYEQYF. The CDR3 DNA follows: TGTGCCTGTAGTGTGGATCACTGGGCTGGGAAACCCTACGAGCAGTACTTC.